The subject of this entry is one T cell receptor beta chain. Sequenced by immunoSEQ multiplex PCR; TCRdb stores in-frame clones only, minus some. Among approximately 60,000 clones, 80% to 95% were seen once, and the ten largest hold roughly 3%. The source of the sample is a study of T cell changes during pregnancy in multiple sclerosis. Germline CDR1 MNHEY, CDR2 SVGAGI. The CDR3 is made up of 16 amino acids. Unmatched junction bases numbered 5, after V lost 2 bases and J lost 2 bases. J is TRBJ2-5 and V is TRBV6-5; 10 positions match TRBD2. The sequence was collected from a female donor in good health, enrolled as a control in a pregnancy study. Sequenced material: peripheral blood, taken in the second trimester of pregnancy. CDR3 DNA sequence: TGTGCCAGCAGTTACGCGAGCGGGGGGGCTCAAGAGACCCAGTACTTC. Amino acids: CASSYASGGAQETQYF.